This entry describes one T cell receptor beta chain. This entry belongs to a study of blood T cell repertoires in COVID-19. Profiled with immunoSEQ multiplex PCR; TCRdb holds only in-frame clones, not every one. This sample has some 35,000 clones; approximately 88% occur once, and the top ten carry 14%. With 3 bases clipped from V and 7 bases from J, the junction kept 3 bases outside the gene matches. CDR1 MGHDK and CDR2 SYGVNS come from the germline V gene. The CDR3 runs 13 residues. The chain carries TRBV25-1 and TRBJ1-2; 9 nucleotides align to TRBD1. The origin of this receptor is a man in his sixties with active COVID-19. Sequences were obtained from peripheral blood. CDR3 nucleotide sequence: TGTGCCAGCAGTGATGACAGGGGGGCTGGCTACACCTTC. Protein product: CASSDDRGAGYTF.